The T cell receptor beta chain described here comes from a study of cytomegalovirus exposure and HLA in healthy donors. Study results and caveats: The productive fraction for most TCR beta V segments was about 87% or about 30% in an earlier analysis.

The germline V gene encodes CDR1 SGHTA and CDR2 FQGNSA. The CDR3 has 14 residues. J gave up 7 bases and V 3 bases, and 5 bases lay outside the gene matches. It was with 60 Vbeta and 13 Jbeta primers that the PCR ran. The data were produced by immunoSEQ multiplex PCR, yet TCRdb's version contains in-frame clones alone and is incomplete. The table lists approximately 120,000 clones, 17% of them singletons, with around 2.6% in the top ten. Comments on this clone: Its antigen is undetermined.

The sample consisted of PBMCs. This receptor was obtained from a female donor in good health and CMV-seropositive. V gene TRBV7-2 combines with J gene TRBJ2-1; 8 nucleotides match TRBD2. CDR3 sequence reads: CASSFGGRTNEQFF. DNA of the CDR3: TGTGCCAGCAGCTTCGGCGGGAGGACGAATGAGCAGTTCTTC.